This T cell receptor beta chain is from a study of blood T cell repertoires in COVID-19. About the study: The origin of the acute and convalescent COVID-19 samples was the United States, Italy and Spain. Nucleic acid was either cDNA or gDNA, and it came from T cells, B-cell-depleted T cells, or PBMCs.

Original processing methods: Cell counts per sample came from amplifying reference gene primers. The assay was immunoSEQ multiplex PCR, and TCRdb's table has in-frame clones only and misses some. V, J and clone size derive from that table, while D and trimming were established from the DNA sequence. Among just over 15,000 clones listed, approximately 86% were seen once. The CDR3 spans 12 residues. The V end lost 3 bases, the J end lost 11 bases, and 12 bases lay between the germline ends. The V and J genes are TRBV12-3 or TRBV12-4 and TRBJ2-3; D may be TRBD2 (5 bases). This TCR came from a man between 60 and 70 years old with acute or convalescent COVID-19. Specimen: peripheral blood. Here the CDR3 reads CASSLGTRGQYF. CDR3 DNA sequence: TGTGCCAGCAGTTTGGGAACTAGAGGGCAGTATTTT.